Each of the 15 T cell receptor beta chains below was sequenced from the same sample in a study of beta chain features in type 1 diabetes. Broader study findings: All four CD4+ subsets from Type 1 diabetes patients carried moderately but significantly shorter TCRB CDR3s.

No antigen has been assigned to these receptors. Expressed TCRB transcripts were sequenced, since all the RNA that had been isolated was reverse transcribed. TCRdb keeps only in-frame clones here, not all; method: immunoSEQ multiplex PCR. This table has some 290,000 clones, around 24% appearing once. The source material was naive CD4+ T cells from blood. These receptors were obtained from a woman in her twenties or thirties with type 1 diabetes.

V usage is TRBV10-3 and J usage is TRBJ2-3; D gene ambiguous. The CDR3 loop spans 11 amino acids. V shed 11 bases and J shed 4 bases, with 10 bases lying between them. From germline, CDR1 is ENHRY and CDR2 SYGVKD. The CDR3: CAVAHADTQYF. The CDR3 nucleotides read TGTGCCGTCGCACACGCAGATACGCAGTATTTT.

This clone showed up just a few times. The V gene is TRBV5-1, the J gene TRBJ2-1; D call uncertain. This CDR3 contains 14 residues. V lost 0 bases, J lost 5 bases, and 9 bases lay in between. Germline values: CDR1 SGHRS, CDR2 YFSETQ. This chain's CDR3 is CASSLDSLHNEQFF. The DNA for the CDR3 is TGCGCCAGCAGCTTGGATAGTCTCCACAATGAGCAGTTCTTC.

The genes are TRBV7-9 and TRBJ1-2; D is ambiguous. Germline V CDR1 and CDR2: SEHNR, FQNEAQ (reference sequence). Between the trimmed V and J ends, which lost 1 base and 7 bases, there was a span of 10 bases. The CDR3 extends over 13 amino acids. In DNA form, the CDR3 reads TGTGCCAGCAGCTTAGTTGAGGGTACTGGCTACACCTTC. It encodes CASSLVEGTGYTF.

For the CDR3, the DNA is TGTGCCAGCAGCCCCCTCGGGACTGCGTCCTACGAGCAGTACTTC. It encodes CASSPLGTASYEQYF. The J gene is TRBJ2-7, the V gene TRBV7-9, with D possibly TRBD2 on 6 matching bases. With 5 bases removed from V and 1 base from J, the gap between germline ends came to 15 bases. The CDR3 consists of 15 residues. Per germline, CDR1 SEHNR and CDR2 FQNEAQ (reference sequence).

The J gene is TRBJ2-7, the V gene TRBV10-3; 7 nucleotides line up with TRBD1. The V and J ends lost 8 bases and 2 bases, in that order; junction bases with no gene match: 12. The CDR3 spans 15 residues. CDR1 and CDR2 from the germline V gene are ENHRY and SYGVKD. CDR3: CAIAQQGQLTYEQYF. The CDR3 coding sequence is TGTGCCATCGCCCAGCAGGGACAGCTTACCTACGAGCAGTACTTC.

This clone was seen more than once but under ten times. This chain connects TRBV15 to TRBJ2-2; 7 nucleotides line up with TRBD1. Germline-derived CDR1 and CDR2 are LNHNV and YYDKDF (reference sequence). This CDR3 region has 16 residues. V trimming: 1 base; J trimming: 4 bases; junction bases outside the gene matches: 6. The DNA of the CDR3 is TGTGCCACCAGCAGAGTAACAGGGGTTGGCACCGGGGAGCTGTTTTTT. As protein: CATSRVTGVGTGELFF.

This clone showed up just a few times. The CDR3 loop is CARTGSGANVLTF. The CDR3 bases are TGCGCCAGGACGGGCTCTGGGGCCAACGTCCTGACTTTC. This chain connects TRBV5-1 to TRBJ2-6; D unclear. The CDR3 is 13 amino acids. V was pared by 8 bases and J by 0 bases, with 6 bases between. The germline V gene has CDR1 SGHRS and CDR2 YFSETQ.

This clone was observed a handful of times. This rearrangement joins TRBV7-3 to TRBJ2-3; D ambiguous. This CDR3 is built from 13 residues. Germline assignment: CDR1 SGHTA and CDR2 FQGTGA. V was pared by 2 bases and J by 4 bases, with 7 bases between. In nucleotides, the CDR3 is TGTGCCAGCAGCTTATTAGCAGCAGATACGCAGTATTTT. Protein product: CASSLLAADTQYF.

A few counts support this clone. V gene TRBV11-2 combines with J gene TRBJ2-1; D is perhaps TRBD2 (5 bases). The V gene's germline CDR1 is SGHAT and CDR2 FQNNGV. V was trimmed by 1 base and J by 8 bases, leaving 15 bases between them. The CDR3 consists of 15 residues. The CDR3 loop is CASSLVGDPLDEQFF. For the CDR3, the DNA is TGTGCCAGCAGCTTAGTGGGAGACCCATTGGATGAGCAGTTCTTC.

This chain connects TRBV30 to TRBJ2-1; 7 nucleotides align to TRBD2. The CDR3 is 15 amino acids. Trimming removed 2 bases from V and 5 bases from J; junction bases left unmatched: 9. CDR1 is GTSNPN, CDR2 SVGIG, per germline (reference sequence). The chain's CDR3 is CAWSLTSTNHNEQFF. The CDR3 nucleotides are TGTGCCTGGAGTTTGACTAGCACGAACCACAATGAGCAGTTCTTC.

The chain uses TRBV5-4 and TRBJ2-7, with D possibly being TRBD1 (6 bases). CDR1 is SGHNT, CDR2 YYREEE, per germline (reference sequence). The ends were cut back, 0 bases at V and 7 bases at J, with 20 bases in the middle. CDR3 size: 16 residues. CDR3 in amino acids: CASSLGAGARAVEQYF. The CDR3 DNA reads TGTGCCAGCAGCTTGGGGGCAGGGGCCAGGGCGGTTGAGCAGTACTTC.

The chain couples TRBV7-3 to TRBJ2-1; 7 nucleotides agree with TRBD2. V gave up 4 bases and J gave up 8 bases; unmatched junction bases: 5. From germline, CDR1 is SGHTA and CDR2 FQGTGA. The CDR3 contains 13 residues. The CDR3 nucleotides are TGTGCCAGCAGCTCCCAGACTAGCTATGAGCAGTTCTTC. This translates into CASSSQTSYEQFF.

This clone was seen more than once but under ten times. The CDR3 loop is CAWSVLSAGGEQYF. CDR3 coding DNA: TGTGCCTGGAGTGTACTGTCGGCGGGAGGCGAGCAGTACTTC. The chain is built from TRBV30 and TRBJ2-7; 8 bases align to TRBD2. CDR3 length: 14 residues. Germline V gene lookup returns CDR1 GTSNPN and CDR2 SVGIG (reference sequence). V lost 0 bases to trimming and J lost 6 bases; unmatched junction nucleotides: 7.

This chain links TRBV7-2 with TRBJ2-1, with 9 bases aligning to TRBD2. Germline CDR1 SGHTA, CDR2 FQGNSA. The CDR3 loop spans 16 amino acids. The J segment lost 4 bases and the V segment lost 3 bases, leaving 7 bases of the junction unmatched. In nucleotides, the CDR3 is TGTGCCAGCAGCTTTCGGGGACTAGCTTCTTACAATGAGCAGTTCTTC. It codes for CASSFRGLASYNEQFF.

CDR3 coding DNA: TGTGCCAGTACCACGGAGGGACAGGGGTTTACTGGGGCCAACGTCCTGACTTTC. Protein sequence: CASTTEGQGFTGANVLTF. The chain is built from TRBV19 and TRBJ2-6; 10 positions agree with TRBD1. V dropped 7 bases and J dropped 2; count of bases not matched to a gene: 11. The CDR3 contains 18 residues. Germline V lookup: CDR1 LNHDA, CDR2 SQIVND (reference sequence).